What follows are 18 T cell receptor beta chains derived from one specimen sequenced in a study of cytomegalovirus exposure and HLA in healthy donors. PCR primers comprised 60 Vbeta and 13 Jbeta primers. Clones were read by immunoSEQ multiplex PCR, and TCRdb kept only the in-frame ones, dropping some. The sample carries approximately 150,000 clones, roughly 79% recorded once. What was sequenced was PBMCs. Receptors were obtained from a male donor in good health and CMV-seropositive.

The chain uses TRBV6-6 and TRBJ2-5; D might be TRBD2 (6 bases). Looked up from germline, CDR1 is MNHNY and CDR2 is SVGAGI (reference sequence). V dropped 6 bases and J dropped 1 base, with 15 bases sitting between them. This CDR3 has 15 residues. This CDR3 is CASSQPGLIQETQYF. The CDR3 DNA reads TGTGCCAGCAGCCAACCGGGACTTATCCAAGAGACCCAGTACTTC.

The chain carries TRBV6-6 and TRBJ1-1, with unresolved D. CDR1 MNHNY and CDR2 SVGAGI come from the germline V gene (reference sequence). CDR3 length equals 14 residues. With 7 bases removed from V and 8 bases from J, the gap between germline ends came to 20 bases. The CDR3 reads CASTSPGNNLEAFF. The CDR3 DNA reads TGTGCCAGCACCAGCCCGGGGAACAATCTCGAAGCTTTCTTT.

The chain employs TRBV27 and TRBJ1-4; 7 bases are shared with TRBD1. The ends lost 7 bases at V and 4 bases at J; junction bases unmatched: 6. Germline CDR1 is MNHEY and CDR2 is SMNVEV (reference sequence). The CDR3 consists of 14 residues. The CDR3 nucleotides read TGTGCCAGCAAACCGGACAGGTTTAATGAAAAACTGTTTTTT. Translating gives CASKPDRFNEKLFF.

This chain links TRBV30 with TRBJ1-4, with D possibly being TRBD1 (5 bases). The CDR3 sequence is 17 residues long. Germline lookup yields CDR1 GTSNPN and CDR2 SVGIG (reference sequence). The germline V and J ends were trimmed by 0 bases and 6 bases, with 20 bases remaining between them. The CDR3 DNA reads as TGTGCCTGGAGTGTACCTTGGGGCCACAAAGGCGATGAAAAACTGTTTTTT. Translating gives CAWSVPWGHKGDEKLFF.

This clone has just a few counts. The chain combines TRBV4-1 with TRBJ1-2, with unresolved D. Per germline, CDR1 MGHRA and CDR2 YSYEKL. CDR3 length: 14 amino acids. Trimming pared 5 bases from V and 8 bases from J, leaving 18 bases between. The CDR3 reads CASSFAQASQGYTF. CDR3 bases: TGCGCCAGCAGCTTCGCTCAGGCCTCGCAGGGCTACACCTTC.

The rearrangement links TRBV7-8 to TRBJ2-7, with D possibly TRBD1 on 6 matching bases. The CDR3 contains 15 residues. The V end lost 3 bases, the J end lost 12 bases, and 24 bases lay between the germline ends. The germline CDR1 and CDR2 sequences are SGHVS and FQNEAQ. This CDR3 is CASSLKGDTPPALYF. The CDR3 nucleotides are TGTGCCAGCAGCTTGAAAGGGGACACCCCTCCAGCTCTGTACTTC.

CDR3 DNA: TGTGCCAGCAGTTGGGCACCGGGACAAAGCTTCGACGAGCAGTACTTC. It is translated as CASSWAPGQSFDEQYF. The J gene is TRBJ2-7, the V gene TRBV6-4, with D perhaps matching TRBD1 (6 bases). The CDR3 loop spans 16 amino acids. V lost 5 bases and J lost 5, with 22 bases in between. Germline CDR1 is MRHNA and CDR2 is SNTAGT.

CDR3 region: CASSSHSGGLNTGELFF. The CDR3 DNA is TGCGCCAGCAGTTCTCATAGCGGGGGGCTGAACACCGGGGAGCTGTTTTTT. V and J are TRBV5-1 and TRBJ2-2, with 10 bases lining up with TRBD2. Germline CDR1 and CDR2: SGHRS and YFSETQ. The trim removed 5 bases at V and 1 base at J, leaving 8 bases unmatched. CDR3 size: 17 residues.

The chain carries TRBV6-6 and TRBJ2-2; possible D gene TRBD1, 7 bases. Germline assignment: CDR1 MNHNY and CDR2 SVGAGI (reference sequence). V lost 7 bases and J lost 5, with 11 bases in between. The CDR3 totals 13 residues. The CDR3 here is CASKAGGTGELFF. The DNA for the CDR3 is TGTGCCAGCAAGGCAGGGGGGACCGGGGAGCTGTTTTTT.

The CDR3 sequence is CASSSNTGGYTF. The CDR3 DNA reads TGTGCCAGCAGTTCCAATACAGGAGGCTACACCTTC. This chain links TRBV5-4 with TRBJ1-2, with D perhaps TRBD1 (5 bases). The germline V gene encodes CDR1 SGHNT and CDR2 YYREEE (reference sequence). This CDR3 has 12 residues. The ends were cut back, 5 bases at V and 8 bases at J, with 13 bases in the middle.

This clone was detected only a few times. The chain links TRBV6-5 to TRBJ2-7, with 8 bases aligning to TRBD2. CDR1 is MNHEY, CDR2 SVGAGI, per germline. The V gene end was trimmed by 4 bases and the J gene end by 4 bases; junction bases not matched to a gene: 6. The CDR3 is 14 residues long. The CDR3 DNA reads as TGTGCCAGCAGTTTAAGGACTAGCATATACGAGCAGTACTTC. Residues: CASSLRTSIYEQYF.

As to this clone: The junction shows a germline mismatch at one end, possibly a read error. This specimen includes other DNA sequences encoding the same CDR3. The chain links TRBV7-9 to TRBJ1-2; D gene uncertain. The CDR3 extends over 14 amino acids. Germline V lookup: CDR1 SEHNR, CDR2 FQNEAQ (reference sequence). CDR3 protein: CASSLARELYGYTF. CDR3 coding DNA: TGTGCCAGTAGCTTAGCGCGCGAACTATATGGCTACACCTTC.

The CDR3 here is CASSLMNTGELFF. The CDR3 coding sequence is TGTGCCAGCAGCCTTATGAACACCGGGGAGCTGTTTTTT. This chain connects TRBV7-2 to TRBJ2-2, with D uncertain. The V and J ends lost 5 bases and 1 base respectively, with 5 bases between them. The CDR3 extends over 13 amino acids. Per the germline V gene, CDR1 is SGHTA and CDR2 is FQGNSA.

This chain links TRBV30 with TRBJ1-1; TRBD1 aligns across 7 bases. Germline CDR1 is GTSNPN and CDR2 is SVGIG (reference sequence). Germline trimming cut 5 bases from V and 2 bases from J; bases unmatched to any gene: 5. This CDR3 region has 13 residues. CDR3 coding DNA: TGTGCCTGGCGGGGACAGCTCAACACTGAAGCTTTCTTT. This sequence encodes CAWRGQLNTEAFF.

This clone occurred once. This sequence joins TRBV5-1 and TRBJ2-7, with TRBD2 as a possible D gene (5 bases). The CDR3 has 14 residues. V lost 4 bases to trimming and J lost 5 bases, with 16 bases between them. CDR1 and CDR2 (germline): SGHRS, YFSETQ. The CDR3 region has the DNA TGCGCCAGCAGCCCTCTTTCGGGGTTCAACGAGCAGTACTTC. Protein: CASSPLSGFNEQYF.

The V gene is TRBV6-5, the J gene TRBJ1-2; possible D gene TRBD1, 5 bases. The germline V and J ends were trimmed by 4 bases and 8 bases, with 14 bases remaining between them. Germline V lookup: CDR1 MNHEY, CDR2 SVGAGI. CDR3 length: 13 residues. The CDR3 bases are TGTGCCAGCAGTTCAACCCGGGACTTGGGCTACACCTTC. It translates to CASSSTRDLGYTF.

This clone was observed a handful of times. This chain joins TRBV11-2 and TRBJ1-2; weak D call: TRBD1 (6 bases). This CDR3 has 13 amino acids. The germline V gene encodes CDR1 SGHAT and CDR2 FQNNGV. V lost 0 bases and J 6 bases, leaving 8 bases between the germline ends. The CDR3 region has the DNA TGTGCCAGCAGCTTAGATGACAGGAATGGCTACACCTTC. This translates into CASSLDDRNGYTF.

The chain joins TRBV21-1 to TRBJ2-5; no check of the table's D call, TRBD2, against the DNA was made. TRBV21-1 is a pseudogene. This CDR3 has 16 residues. The CDR3, as DNA: TGTGCCAGCAGCGATAGACTAGCGGGGGCGGGAGAGACCCAGTACTTC. Amino acids: CASSDRLAGAGETQYF.